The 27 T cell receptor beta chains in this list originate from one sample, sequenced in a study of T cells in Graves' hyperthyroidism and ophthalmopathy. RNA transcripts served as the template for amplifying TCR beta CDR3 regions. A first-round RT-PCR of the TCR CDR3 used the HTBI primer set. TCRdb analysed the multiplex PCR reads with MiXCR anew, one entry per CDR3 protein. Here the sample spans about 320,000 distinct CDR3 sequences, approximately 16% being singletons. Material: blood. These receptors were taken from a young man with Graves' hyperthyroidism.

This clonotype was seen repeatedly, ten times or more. The CDR3 sequence is CASSSSGGTDTQYF. The CDR3 nucleotides read TGTGCCAGCAGCTCTAGCGGGGGCACAGATACGCAGTATTTT. This chain uses TRBV11-2 with TRBJ2-3; 9 bases agree with TRBD2. Per germline, CDR1 SGHAT and CDR2 FQNNGV. This CDR3 comprises 14 residues. V trimming: 4 bases; J trimming: 1 base; junction bases outside the gene matches: 0.

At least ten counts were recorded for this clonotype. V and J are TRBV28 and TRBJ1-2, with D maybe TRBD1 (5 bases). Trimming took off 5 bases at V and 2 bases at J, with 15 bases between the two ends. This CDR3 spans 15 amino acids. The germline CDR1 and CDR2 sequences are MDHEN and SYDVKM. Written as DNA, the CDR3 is TGTGCCAGCAGTCCCCAGGGATATCGAAACTATGGCTACACCTTC. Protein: CASSPQGYRNYGYTF.

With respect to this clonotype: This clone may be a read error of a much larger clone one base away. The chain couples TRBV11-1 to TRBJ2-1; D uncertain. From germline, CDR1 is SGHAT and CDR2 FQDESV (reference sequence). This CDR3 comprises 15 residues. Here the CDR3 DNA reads TGTGCCAGCAGCTTAGCGCTGTCCTCCTACAATGATCAGTTCTTC. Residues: CASSLALSSYNDQFF.

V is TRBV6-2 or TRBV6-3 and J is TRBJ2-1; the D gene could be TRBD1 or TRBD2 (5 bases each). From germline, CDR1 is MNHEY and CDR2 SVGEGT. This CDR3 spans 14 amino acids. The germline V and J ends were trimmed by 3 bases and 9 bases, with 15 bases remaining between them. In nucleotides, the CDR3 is TGTGCCAGCAGTTATCTGGGGACGGTGGGTGAGCAGTTCTTC. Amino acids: CASSYLGTVGEQFF.

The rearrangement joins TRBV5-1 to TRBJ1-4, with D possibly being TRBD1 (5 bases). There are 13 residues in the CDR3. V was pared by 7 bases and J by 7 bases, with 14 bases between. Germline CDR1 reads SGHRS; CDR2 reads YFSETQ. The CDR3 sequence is CASSRGLGEKLFF. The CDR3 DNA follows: TGCGCCAGCTCAAGGGGCCTAGGTGAAAAACTGTTTTTT.

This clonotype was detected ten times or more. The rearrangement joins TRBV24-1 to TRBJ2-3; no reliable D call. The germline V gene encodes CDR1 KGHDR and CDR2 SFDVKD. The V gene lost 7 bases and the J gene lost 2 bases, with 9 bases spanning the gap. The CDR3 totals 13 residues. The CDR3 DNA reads TGTGCCACCAGCCAGCCCATCACAGATACGCAGTATTTT. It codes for CATSQPITDTQYF.

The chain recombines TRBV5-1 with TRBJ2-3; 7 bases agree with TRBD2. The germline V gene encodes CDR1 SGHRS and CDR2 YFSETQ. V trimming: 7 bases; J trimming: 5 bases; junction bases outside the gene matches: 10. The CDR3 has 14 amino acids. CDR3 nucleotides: TGCGCCAGCGGGACGGGAGGTTATGGAGATACGCAGTATTTT. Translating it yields CASGTGGYGDTQYF.

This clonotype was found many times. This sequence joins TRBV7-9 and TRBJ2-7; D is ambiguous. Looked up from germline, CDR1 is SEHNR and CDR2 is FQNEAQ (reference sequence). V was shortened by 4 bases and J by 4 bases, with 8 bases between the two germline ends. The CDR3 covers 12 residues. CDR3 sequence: CASSSVIYEQYF. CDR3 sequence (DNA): TGTGCCAGCAGCTCGGTCATATACGAGCAGTACTTC.

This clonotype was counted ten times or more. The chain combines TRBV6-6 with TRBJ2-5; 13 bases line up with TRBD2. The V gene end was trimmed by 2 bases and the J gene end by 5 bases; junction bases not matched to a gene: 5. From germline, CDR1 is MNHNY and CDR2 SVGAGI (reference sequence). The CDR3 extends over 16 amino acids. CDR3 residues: CASSYTSGRAKETQYF. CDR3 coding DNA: TGTGCCAGCAGTTACACTAGCGGGAGGGCCAAGGAGACCCAGTACTTC.

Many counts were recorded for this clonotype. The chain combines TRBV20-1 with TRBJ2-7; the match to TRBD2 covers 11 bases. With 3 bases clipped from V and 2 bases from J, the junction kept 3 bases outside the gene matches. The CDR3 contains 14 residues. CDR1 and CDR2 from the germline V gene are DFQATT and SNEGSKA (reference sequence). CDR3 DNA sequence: TGCAGTGCTAGTGGGGGACTAGCGGCCTACGAGCAGTACTTC. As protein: CSASGGLAAYEQYF.

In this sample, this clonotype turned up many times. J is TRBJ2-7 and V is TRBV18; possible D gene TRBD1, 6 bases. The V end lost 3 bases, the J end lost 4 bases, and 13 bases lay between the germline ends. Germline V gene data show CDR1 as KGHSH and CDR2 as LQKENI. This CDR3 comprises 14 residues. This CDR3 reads CASSPRDTPYEQYF. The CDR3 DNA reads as TGTGCCAGCTCACCCCGGGACACCCCTTACGAGCAGTACTTC. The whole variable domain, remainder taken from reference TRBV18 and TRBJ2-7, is NAGVMQNPRHLVRRRGQEARLRCSPMKGHSHVYWYRQLPEEGLKFMVYLQKENIIDESGMPKERFSAEFPKEGPSILRIQQVVRGDSAAYFCASSPRDTPYEQYFGPGTRLTVT.

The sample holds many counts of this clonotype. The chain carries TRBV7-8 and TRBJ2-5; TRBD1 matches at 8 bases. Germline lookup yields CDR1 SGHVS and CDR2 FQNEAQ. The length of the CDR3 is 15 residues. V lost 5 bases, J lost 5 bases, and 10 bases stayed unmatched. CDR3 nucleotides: TGTGCCAGCAGCCAGAGGACAGGGTTTCGGGAGACCCAGTACTTC. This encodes CASSQRTGFRETQYF.

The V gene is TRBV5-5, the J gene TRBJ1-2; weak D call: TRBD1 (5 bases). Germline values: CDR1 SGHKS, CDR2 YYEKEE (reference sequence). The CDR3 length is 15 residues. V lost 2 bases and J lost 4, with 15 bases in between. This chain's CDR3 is CASSLGSGGGYGYTF. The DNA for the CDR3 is TGTGCCAGCAGCTTAGGGTCCGGTGGGGGCTATGGCTACACCTTC.

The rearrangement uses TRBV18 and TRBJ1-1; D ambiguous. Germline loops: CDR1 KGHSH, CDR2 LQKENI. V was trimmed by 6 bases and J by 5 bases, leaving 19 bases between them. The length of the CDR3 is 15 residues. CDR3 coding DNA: TGTGCCAGCTCCCACGGACCCCATGGGAATACTGAAGCTTTCTTT. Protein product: CASSHGPHGNTEAFF.

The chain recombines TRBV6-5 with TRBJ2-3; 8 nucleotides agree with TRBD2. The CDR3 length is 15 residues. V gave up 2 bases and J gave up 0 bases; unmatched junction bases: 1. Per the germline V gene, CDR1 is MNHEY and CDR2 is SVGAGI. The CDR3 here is CASSYPGGSTDTQYF. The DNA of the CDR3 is TGTGCCAGCAGTTACCCGGGAGGGAGCACAGATACGCAGTATTTT.

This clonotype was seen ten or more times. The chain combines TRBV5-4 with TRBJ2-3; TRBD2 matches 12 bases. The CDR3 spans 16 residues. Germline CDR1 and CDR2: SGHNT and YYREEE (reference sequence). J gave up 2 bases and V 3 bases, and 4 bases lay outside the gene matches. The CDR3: CASSSGLAGTTDTQYF. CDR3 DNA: TGTGCCAGCAGCTCTGGACTAGCGGGAACCACAGATACGCAGTATTTT.

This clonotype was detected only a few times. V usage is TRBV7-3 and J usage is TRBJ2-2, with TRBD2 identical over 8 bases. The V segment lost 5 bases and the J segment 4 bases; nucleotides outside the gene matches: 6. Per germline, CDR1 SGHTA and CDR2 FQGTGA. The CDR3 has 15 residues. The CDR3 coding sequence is TGTGCCAGCAGCGGCGTAGCGGGATTCACCGGGGAGCTGTTTTTT. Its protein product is CASSGVAGFTGELFF.

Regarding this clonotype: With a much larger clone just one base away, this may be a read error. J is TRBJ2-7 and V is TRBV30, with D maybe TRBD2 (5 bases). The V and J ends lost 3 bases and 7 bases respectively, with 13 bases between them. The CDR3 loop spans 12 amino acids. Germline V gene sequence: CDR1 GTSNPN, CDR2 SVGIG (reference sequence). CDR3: CAWSPTRNEQYF. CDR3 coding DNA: TGTGCCTGGAGCCCCACTAGGAATGAGCAGTACTTC.

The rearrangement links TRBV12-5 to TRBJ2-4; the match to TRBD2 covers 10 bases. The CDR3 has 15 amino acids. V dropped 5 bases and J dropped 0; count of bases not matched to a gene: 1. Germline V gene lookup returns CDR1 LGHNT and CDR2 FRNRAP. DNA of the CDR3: TGTGCTAGTGGTCGACTAGCGGGAGCCAAAAACATTCAGTACTTC. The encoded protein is CASGRLAGAKNIQYF.

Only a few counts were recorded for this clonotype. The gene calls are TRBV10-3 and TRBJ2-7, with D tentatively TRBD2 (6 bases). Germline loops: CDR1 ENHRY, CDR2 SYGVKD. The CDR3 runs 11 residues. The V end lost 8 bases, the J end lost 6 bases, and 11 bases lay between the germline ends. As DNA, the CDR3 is TGTGCCATCGGGCCCGGGGGCGAGCAGTACTTC. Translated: CAIGPGGEQYF.

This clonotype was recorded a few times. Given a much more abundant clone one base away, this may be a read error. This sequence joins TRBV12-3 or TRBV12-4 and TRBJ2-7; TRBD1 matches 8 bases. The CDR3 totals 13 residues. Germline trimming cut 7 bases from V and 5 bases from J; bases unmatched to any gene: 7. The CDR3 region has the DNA TGTGCCAGCAACCCTGACAGGGGCCACGAGCAGTACTTC. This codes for CASNPDRGHEQYF.

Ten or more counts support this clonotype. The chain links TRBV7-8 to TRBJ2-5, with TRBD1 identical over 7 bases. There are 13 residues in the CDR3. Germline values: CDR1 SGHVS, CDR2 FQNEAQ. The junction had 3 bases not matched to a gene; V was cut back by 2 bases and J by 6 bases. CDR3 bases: TGTGCCAGCAGCTTACCCAGGGGGAAGACCCAGTACTTC. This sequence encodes CASSLPRGKTQYF.

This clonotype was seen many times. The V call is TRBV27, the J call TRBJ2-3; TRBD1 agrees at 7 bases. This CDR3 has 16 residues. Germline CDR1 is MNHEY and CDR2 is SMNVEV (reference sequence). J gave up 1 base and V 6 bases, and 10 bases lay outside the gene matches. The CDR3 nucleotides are TGTGCCAGCAGAACTTATGAGGGGACAGGCACAGATACGCAGTATTTT. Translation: CASRTYEGTGTDTQYF.

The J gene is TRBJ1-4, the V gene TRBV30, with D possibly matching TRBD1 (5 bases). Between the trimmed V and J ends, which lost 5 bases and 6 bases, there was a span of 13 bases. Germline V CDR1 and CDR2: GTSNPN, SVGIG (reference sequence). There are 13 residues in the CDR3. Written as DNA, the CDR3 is TGTGCCTGGGCCCCAGGGCAGGATGAAAAACTGTTTTTT. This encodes CAWAPGQDEKLFF.

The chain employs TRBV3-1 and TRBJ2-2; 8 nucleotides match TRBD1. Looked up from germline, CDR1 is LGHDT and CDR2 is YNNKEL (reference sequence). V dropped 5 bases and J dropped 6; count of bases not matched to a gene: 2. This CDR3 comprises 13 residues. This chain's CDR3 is CASSKQGAGELFF. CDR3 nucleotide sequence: TGTGCCAGCAGCAAACAGGGGGCCGGGGAGCTGTTTTTT.

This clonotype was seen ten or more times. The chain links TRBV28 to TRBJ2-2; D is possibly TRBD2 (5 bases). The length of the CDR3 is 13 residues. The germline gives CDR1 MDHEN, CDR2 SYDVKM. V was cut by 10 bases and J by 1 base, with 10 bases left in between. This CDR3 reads CATRGQNTGELFF. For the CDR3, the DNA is TGTGCCACCCGAGGGCAGAACACCGGGGAGCTGTTTTTT.

Here the CDR3 DNA reads TGTGCCAGCAGTGAGTCGGGTTATAGCAATCAGCCCCAGCATTTT. Protein product: CASSESGYSNQPQHF. The rearrangement uses TRBV6-1 and TRBJ1-5; D is ambiguous. The CDR3 totals 15 residues. CDR1 and CDR2 from the germline V gene are MNHNS and SASEGT. V dropped 3 bases and J dropped 0 bases, with 9 bases sitting between them.